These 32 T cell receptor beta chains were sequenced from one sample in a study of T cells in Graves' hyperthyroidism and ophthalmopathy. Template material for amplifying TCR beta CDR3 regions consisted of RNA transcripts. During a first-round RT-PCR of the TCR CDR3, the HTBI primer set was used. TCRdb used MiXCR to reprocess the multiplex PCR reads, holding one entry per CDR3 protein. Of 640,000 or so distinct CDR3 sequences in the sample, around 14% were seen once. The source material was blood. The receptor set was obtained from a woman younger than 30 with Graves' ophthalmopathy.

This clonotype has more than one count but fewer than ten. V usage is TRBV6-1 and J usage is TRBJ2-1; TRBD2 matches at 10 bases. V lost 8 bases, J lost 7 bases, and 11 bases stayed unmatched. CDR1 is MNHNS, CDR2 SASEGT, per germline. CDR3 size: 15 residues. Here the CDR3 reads CASRVFTSGTNEQFF. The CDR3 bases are TGTGCCAGCCGGGTATTCACTAGCGGGACGAATGAGCAGTTCTTC.

CDR3 coding DNA: TGTGCCAGCAGCCCGGGGGGGTTACAGGGGGCAGGTGGAAAACTGTTTTTT. This gives the protein CASSPGGLQGAGGKLFF. V and J are TRBV28 and TRBJ1-4; 9 nucleotides agree with TRBD1. CDR3 length: 17 amino acids. The V segment lost 6 bases and the J segment 10 bases; nucleotides outside the gene matches: 18. Looked up from germline, CDR1 is MDHEN and CDR2 is SYDVKM. Supplemented by reference TRBV28 and TRBJ1-4, the full variable domain reads DVKVTQSSRYLVKRTGEKVFLECVQDMDHENMFWYRQDPGLGLRLIYFSYDVKMKEKGDIPEGYSVSREKKERFSLILESASTNQTSMYLCASSPGGLQGAGGKLFFGSGTQLSVL.

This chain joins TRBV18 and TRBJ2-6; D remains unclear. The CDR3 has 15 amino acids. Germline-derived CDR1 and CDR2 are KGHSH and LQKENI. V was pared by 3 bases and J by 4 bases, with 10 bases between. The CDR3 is CASSPLPEGANVLTF. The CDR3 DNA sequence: TGTGCCAGCTCACCCCTGCCAGAGGGGGCCAACGTCCTGACTTTC.

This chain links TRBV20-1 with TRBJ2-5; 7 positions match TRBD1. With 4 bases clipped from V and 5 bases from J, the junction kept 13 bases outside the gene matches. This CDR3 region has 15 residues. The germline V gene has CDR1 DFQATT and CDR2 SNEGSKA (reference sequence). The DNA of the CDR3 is TGCAGTGCTACCCCACAGGGGAGAGGAAGCGAGACCCAGTACTTC. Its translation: CSATPQGRGSETQYF.

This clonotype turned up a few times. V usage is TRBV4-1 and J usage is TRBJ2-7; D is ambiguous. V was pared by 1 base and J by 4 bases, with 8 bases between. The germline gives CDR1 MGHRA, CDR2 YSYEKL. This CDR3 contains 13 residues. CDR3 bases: TGCGCCAGCAGCCAAGGAGCGACTTACGAGCAGTACTTC. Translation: CASSQGATYEQYF.

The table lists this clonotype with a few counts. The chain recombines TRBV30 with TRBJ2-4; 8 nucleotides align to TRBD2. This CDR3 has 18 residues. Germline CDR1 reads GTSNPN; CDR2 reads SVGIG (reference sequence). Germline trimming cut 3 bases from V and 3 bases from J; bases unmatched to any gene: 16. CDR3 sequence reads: CAWRGGAPAGGSKNIQYF. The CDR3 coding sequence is TGTGCCTGGAGGGGAGGGGCTCCCGCGGGGGGTAGCAAAAACATTCAGTACTTC.

The CDR3: CASSQERAEVYEQYF. The CDR3, as DNA: TGCGCCAGCAGCCAAGAAAGAGCGGAGGTCTACGAGCAGTACTTC. The gene calls are TRBV4-1 and TRBJ2-7; a possible D gene is TRBD2 (5 bases). Deletions cut 0 bases from V and 3 bases from J, with 12 bases between. This CDR3 region has 15 residues. The V gene's germline CDR1 is MGHRA and CDR2 YSYEKL.

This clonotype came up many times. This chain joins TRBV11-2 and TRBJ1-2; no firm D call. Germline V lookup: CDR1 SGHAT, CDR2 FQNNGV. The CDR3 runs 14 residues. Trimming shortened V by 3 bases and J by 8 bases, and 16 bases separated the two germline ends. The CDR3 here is CASSFGRVVGGYTF. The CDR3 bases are TGTGCCAGCAGCTTTGGGCGGGTCGTCGGGGGCTACACCTTC.

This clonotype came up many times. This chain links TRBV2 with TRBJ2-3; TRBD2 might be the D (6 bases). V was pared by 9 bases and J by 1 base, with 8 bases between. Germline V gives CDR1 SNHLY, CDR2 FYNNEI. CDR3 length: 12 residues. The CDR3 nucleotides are TGTGCCAGGTCTAGCGGCACAGATACGCAGTATTTT. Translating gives CARSSGTDTQYF.

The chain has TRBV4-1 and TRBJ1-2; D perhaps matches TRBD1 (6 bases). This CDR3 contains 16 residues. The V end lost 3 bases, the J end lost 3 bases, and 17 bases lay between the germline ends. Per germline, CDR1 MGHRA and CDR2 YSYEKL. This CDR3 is CASSHSLTGGDYGYTF. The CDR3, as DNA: TGCGCCAGCAGCCATTCTTTGACAGGAGGTGACTATGGCTACACCTTC.

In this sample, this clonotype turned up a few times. CDR3 nucleotides: TGCGCCAGCAGCCACAGGGGCGCGGAGAATGAGCAGTTCTTC. Amino acids: CASSHRGAENEQFF. The chain carries TRBV4-1 and TRBJ2-1; TRBD1 is a possible D gene (6 bases). The CDR3 totals 14 residues. Germline V gene data show CDR1 as MGHRA and CDR2 as YSYEKL. Trimming removed 3 bases at V and 7 bases at J, with 13 bases between.

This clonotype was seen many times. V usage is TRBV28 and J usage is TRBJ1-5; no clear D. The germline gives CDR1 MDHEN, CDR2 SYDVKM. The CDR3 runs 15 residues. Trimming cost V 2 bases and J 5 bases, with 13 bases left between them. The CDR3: CASSLTQGFDQPQHF. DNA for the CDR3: TGTGCCAGCAGTTTAACCCAAGGATTCGATCAGCCCCAGCATTTT.

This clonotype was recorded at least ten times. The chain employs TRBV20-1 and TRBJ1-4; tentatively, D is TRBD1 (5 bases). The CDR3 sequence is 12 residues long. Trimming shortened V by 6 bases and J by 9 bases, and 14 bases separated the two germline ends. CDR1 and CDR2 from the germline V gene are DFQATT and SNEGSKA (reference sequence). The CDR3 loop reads CSAAGLAQKLFF. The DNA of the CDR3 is TGCAGTGCCGCGGGACTGGCACAAAAACTGTTTTTT.

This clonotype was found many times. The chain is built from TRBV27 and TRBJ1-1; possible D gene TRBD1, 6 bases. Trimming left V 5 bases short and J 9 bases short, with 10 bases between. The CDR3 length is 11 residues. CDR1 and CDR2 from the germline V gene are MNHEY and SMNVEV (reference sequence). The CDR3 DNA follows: TGTGCCAGCAGTGGGACAACTAAAGCTTTCTTT. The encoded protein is CASSGTTKAFF.

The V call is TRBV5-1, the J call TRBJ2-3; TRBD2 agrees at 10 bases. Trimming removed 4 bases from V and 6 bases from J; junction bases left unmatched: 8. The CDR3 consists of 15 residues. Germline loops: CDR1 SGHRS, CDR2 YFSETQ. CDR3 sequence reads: CASSPSSSGGDTQYF. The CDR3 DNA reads TGCGCCAGCAGCCCCTCGTCTAGCGGGGGTGATACGCAGTATTTT. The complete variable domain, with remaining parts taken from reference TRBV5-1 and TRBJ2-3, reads KAGVTQTPRYLIKTRGQQVTLSCSPISGHRSVSWYQQTPGQGLQFLFEYFSETQRNKGNFPGRFSGRQFSNSRSEMNVSTLELGDSALYLCASSPSSSGGDTQYFGPGTRLTVL.

In DNA, the CDR3 is TGTGCCAGCAGTTTAAATTCTGGGTACGAGCAGTACTTC. Its translation: CASSLNSGYEQYF. V and J are TRBV27 and TRBJ2-7; no reliable D call. This CDR3 has 13 residues. In germline, CDR1 is MNHEY, CDR2 SMNVEV (reference sequence). Trimming stripped 2 bases from V and 4 bases from J, with 9 bases between.

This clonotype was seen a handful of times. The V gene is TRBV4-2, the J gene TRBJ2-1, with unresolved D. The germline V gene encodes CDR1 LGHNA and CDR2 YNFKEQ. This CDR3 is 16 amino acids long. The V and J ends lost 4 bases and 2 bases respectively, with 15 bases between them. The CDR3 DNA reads TGTGCCAGCAGCCCCCCCCGGTACGTCACCTACAATGAGCAGTTCTTC. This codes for CASSPPRYVTYNEQFF.

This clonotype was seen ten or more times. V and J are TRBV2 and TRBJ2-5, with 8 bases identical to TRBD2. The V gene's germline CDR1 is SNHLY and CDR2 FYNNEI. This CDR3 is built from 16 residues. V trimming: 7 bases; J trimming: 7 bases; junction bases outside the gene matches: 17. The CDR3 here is CASNQATGGQSGTQYF. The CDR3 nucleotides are TGTGCCAGCAATCAAGCGACGGGAGGGCAGTCGGGGACCCAGTACTTC.

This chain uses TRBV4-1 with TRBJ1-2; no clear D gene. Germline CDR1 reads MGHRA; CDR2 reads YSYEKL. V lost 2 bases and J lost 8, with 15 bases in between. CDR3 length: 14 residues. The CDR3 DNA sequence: TGCGCCAGCAGCCAACCGACCGGGTCGCGAGGCTACACCTTC. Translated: CASSQPTGSRGYTF.

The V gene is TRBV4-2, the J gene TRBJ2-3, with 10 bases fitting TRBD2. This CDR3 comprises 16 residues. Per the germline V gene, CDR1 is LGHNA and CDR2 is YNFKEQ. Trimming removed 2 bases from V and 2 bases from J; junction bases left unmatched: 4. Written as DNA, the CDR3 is TGTGCCAGCAGCCAAAAAGCGGGAGGGCACACAGATACGCAGTATTTT. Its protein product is CASSQKAGGHTDTQYF.

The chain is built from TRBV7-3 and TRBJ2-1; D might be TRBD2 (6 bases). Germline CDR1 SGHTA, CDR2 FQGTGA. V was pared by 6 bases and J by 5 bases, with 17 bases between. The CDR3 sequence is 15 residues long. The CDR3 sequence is CASRLSGFDHNEQFF. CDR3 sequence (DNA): TGTGCCAGCAGACTTAGCGGATTTGATCACAATGAGCAGTTCTTC.

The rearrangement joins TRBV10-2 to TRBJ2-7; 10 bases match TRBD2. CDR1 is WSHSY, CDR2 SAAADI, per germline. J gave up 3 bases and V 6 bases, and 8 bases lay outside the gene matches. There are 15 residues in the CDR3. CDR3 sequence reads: CASSTDRLAGYEQYF. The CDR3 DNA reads TGCGCCAGCAGCACTGACCGACTAGCGGGCTACGAGCAGTACTTC.

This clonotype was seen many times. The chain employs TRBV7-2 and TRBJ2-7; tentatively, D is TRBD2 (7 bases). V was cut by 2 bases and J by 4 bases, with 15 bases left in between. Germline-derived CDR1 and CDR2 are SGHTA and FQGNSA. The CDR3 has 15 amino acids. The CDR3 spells CASSLRGASVYEQYF. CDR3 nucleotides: TGTGCCAGCAGCTTACGGGGGGCTAGTGTTTACGAGCAGTACTTC.

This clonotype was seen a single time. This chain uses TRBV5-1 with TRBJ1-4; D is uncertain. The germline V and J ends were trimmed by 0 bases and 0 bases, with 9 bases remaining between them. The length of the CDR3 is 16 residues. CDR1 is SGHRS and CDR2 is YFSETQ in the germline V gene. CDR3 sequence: CASSLDSSATNEKLFF. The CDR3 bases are TGCGCCAGCAGCTTGGACAGTTCTGCAACTAATGAAAAACTGTTTTTT.

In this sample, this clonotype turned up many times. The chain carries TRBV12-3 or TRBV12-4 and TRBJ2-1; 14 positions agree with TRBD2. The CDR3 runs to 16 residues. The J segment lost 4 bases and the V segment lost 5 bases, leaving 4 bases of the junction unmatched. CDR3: CASSATSGGDYNEQFF. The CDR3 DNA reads TGTGCCAGCAGTGCGACTAGCGGGGGGGATTACAATGAGCAGTTCTTC.

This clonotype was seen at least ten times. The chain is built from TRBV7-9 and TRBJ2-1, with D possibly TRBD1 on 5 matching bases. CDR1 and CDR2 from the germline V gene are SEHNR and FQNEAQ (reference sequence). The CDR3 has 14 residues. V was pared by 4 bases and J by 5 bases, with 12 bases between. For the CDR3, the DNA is TGTGCCAGCAGCTGGGCACAGGACCACAATGAGCAGTTCTTC. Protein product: CASSWAQDHNEQFF.

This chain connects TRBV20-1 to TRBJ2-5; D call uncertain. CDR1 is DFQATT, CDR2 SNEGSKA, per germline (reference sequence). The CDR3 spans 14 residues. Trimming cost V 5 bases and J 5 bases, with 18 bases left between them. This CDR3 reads CSADSTGSRETQYF. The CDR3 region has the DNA TGCAGTGCTGACTCGACTGGTTCCAGGGAGACCCAGTACTTC.

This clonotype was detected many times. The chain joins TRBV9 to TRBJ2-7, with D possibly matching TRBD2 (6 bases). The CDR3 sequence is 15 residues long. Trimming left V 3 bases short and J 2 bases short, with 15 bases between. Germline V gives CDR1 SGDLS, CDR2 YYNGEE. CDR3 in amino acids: CASSEGPGVAYEQYF. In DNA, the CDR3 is TGTGCCAGCAGCGAGGGTCCGGGGGTAGCCTACGAGCAGTACTTC. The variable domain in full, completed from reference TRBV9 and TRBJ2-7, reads DSGVTQTPKHLITATGQRVTLRCSPRSGDLSVYWYQQSLDQGLQFLIQYYNGEERAKGNILERFSAQQFPDLHSELNLSSLELGDSALYFCASSEGPGVAYEQYFGPGTRLTVT.

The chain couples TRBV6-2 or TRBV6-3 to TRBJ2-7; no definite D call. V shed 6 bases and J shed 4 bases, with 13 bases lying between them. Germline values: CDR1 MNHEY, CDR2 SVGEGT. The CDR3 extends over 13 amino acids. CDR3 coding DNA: TGTGCCAGCAGCACCGATCCCCGTTACGAGCAGTACTTC. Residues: CASSTDPRYEQYF.

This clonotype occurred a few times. Here the CDR3 DNA reads TGTGCCAGCAGTGGAATTGGCGGGGCTGGGGCCAACGTCCTGACTTTC. This codes for CASSGIGGAGANVLTF. V gene TRBV2 combines with J gene TRBJ2-6, with TRBD2 as a possible D gene (6 bases). CDR1 is SNHLY and CDR2 is FYNNEI in the germline V gene. Deletions cut 4 bases from V and 2 bases from J, with 12 bases between. The CDR3 sequence is 16 residues long.

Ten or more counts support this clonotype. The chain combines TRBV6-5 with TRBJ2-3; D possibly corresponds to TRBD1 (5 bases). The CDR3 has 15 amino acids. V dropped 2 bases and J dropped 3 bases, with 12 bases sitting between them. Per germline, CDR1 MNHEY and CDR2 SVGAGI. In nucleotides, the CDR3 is TGTGCCAGCAGTTACGGAACAGGAGAGACAGATACGCAGTATTTT. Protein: CASSYGTGETDTQYF.

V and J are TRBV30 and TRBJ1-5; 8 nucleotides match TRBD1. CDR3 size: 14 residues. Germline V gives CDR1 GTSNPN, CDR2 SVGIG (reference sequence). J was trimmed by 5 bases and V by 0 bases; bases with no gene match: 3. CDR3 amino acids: CAWSVRGPHQPQHF. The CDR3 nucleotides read TGTGCCTGGAGTGTCAGGGGGCCCCATCAGCCCCAGCATTTT.